This T cell receptor (beta chain) derives from a study of cytomegalovirus exposure and HLA in healthy donors. Study outcomes and limitations: It was assumed in the presence/absence analyses that sequencing depth was roughly uniform across donors.

The CDR3 length is 15 residues. CDR1 and CDR2 from the germline V gene are SNHLY and FYNNEI. The V and J ends lost 4 bases and 7 bases respectively, with 16 bases between them. About this clone itself: Its antigen is unidentified.

The study ran its PCR with 60 Vbeta and 13 Jbeta primers. Assay: immunoSEQ multiplex PCR; the TCRdb copy retains only in-frame clones and omits some. In the table there are around 30,000 clones, around nine tenths of which are singletons. Sequencing was done on a sample of PBMCs. V and J are TRBV2 and TRBJ2-2, with D possibly being TRBD1 (6 bases). This receptor was identified in a boy aged 5-17 years in good health and CMV-seronegative. The CDR3 is CASSVQSGASGELFF. The CDR3 DNA sequence: TGTGCCAGCAGTGTACAATCAGGGGCTAGCGGGGAGCTGTTTTTT.